This record looks at one T cell receptor (beta chain) sequence and its context. Its specificity is not known. The data are from a study of shared clonotypes between healthy human individuals. Overall study findings and caveats: Represented genetic and exposure-history diversity was restricted by having few donors.

CDR1 is SGHTA and CDR2 is FQGNSA in the germline V gene. Trimming cost V 5 bases and J 0 bases, with 13 bases left between them. The CDR3 sequence is 15 residues long. Only CD45RO-negative cells positively selected for CCR7 counted as naive CD8 cells, so terminally differentiated effector memory CD45RA+ cells were excluded. The assay was immunoSEQ multiplex PCR, and TCRdb's table has in-frame clones only and misses some. The data contain millions of clones, approximately 94% of them seen just once; the ten biggest clones take up roughly 1%. The gene calls are TRBV7-2 and TRBJ1-2, with unresolved D. The TCR sequence derives from a man between 18 and 35 years old in good health. The sample consisted of naive CD8+ T cells sorted from blood. The CDR3 bases are TGTGCCAGCAGCCCTGGCGGAGGCCCTAACTATGGCTACACCTTC. Its translation is CASSPGGGPNYGYTF. The variable domain in full, completed from reference TRBV7-2 and TRBJ1-2, reads GAGVSQSPSNKVTEKGKDVELRCDPISGHTALYWYRQSLGQGLEFLIYFQGNSAPDKSGLPSDRFSAERTGGSVSTLTIQRTQQEDSAVYLCASSPGGGPNYGYTFGSGTRLTVV.